The 21 T cell receptor beta chains presented below share a single source sample, sequenced in a study of T-cell memory formation after mild COVID-19. TCRdb re-called the 5' RACE reads with MiXCR, one entry per CDR3 protein. The profile shows 560,000 or so distinct CDR3 sequences, around a sixth of them singletons. Specimen: PBMCs or a T cell subset sorted from them (not recorded which). These receptors originate from an adult woman who had mild COVID-19 (a few samples of this study predate the infection). Cell type and time point are not known.

This clonotype was counted between two and nine times. This chain uses TRBV6-5 with TRBJ2-1; TRBD2 matches 12 bases. The V and J ends lost 6 bases and 8 bases, in that order; junction bases with no gene match: 8. The CDR3 consists of 15 residues. Germline V CDR1 and CDR2: MNHEY, SVGAGI. The CDR3 region has the DNA TGTGCCAGCAGACTCCCGACTAGCGGGGGCGATGAGCAGTTCTTC. Translating gives CASRLPTSGGDEQFF.

The V gene is TRBV15, the J gene TRBJ2-7, with 7 positions matching TRBD1. Germline V gene data show CDR1 as LNHNV and CDR2 as YYDKDF (reference sequence). With 1 base clipped from V and 3 bases from J, the junction kept 15 bases outside the gene matches. The CDR3 totals 18 residues. The CDR3 loop reads CATSRARDSRFGVYEQYF. The CDR3, as DNA: TGTGCCACCAGCAGAGCCCGGGACAGTAGGTTCGGGGTCTACGAGCAGTACTTC.

This clonotype has a handful of counts. This sequence joins TRBV6-1 and TRBJ1-5; D is ambiguous. Trimming shortened V by 6 bases and J by 0 bases, and 6 bases separated the two germline ends. The CDR3 runs 13 residues. Germline-derived CDR1 and CDR2 are MNHNS and SASEGT. The CDR3 sequence: CASRVSSNQPQHF. The CDR3 DNA reads as TGTGCCAGCAGAGTAAGTAGCAATCAGCCCCAGCATTTT.

This clonotype has only a few counts. V usage is TRBV7-2 and J usage is TRBJ1-1, with a tentative D call TRBD1 (5 bases). Germline V lookup: CDR1 SGHTA, CDR2 FQGNSA. Trimming removed 4 bases at V and 10 bases at J, with 16 bases between. The CDR3 has 13 residues. The CDR3 region is CASSYLGRERAFF. CDR3 coding DNA: TGTGCCAGCAGCTACCTGGGGCGGGAGAGAGCTTTCTTT.

In its sample, this clonotype was seen a few times. V usage is TRBV7-6 and J usage is TRBJ2-2, with a possible D match to TRBD2 (5 bases). Germline loops: CDR1 SGHVS, CDR2 FNYEAQ. V was trimmed by 4 bases and J by 6 bases, leaving 12 bases between them. The CDR3 runs 14 residues. The CDR3 DNA reads TGTGCCAGCAGCTATATAGACGGGGCCGGGGAGCTGTTTTTT. Translated: CASSYIDGAGELFF. The complete variable domain, with remaining parts taken from reference TRBV7-6 and TRBJ2-2, reads GAGVSQSPRYKVTKRGQDVALRCDPISGHVSLYWYRQALGQGPEFLTYFNYEAQQDKSGLPNDRFSAERPEGSISTLTIQRTEQRDSAMYRCASSYIDGAGELFFGEGSRLTVL.

This clonotype was observed a few times. The rearrangement uses TRBV12-3 or TRBV12-4 and TRBJ1-2, with a tentative D call TRBD1 (5 bases). V shed 0 bases and J shed 6 bases, with 14 bases lying between them. The CDR3 is 15 residues long. This CDR3 reads CASSLAPGSGNGYTF. The CDR3 DNA is TGTGCCAGCAGTTTAGCTCCAGGGAGTGGGAATGGCTACACCTTC.

The table lists this clonotype with a few counts. The chain couples TRBV5-6 to TRBJ2-3; 8 positions agree with TRBD2. Germline trimming cut 5 bases from V and 0 bases from J; bases unmatched to any gene: 5. The CDR3 totals 15 residues. The germline CDR1 and CDR2 sequences are SGHDT and YYEEEE. The CDR3 DNA follows: TGTGCCAGCAGTCGGGGGGGCACTAGCACAGATACGCAGTATTTT. It is translated as CASSRGGTSTDTQYF.

The table lists this clonotype with many counts. V and J are TRBV19 and TRBJ2-2; 7 nucleotides align to TRBD2. Unmatched junction bases numbered 8, after V lost 8 bases and J lost 5 bases. The V gene's germline CDR1 is LNHDA and CDR2 SQIVND (reference sequence). The CDR3 contains 14 residues. CDR3 DNA: TGTGCCAGTTTTTCCACGGGAGGTACCGGGGAGCTGTTTTTT. Protein: CASFSTGGTGELFF.

This clonotype was seen a few times. Written as DNA, the CDR3 is TGCGCCAGCAGCTCGCGGACTAGCGGGGGGCAGGCAGATACGCAGTATTTT. Its protein is CASSSRTSGGQADTQYF. The chain combines TRBV5-1 with TRBJ2-3; 14 nucleotides match TRBD2. CDR3 length: 17 amino acids. CDR1 is SGHRS and CDR2 is YFSETQ in the germline V gene. The ends lost 3 bases at V and 4 bases at J; junction bases unmatched: 7.

The gene calls are TRBV7-3 and TRBJ2-2; 8 bases line up with TRBD1. There are 14 residues in the CDR3. Germline loops: CDR1 SGHTA, CDR2 FQGTGA. The junction had 9 bases not matched to a gene; V was cut back by 8 bases and J by 7 bases. CDR3 sequence reads: CASYQTGVHGELFF. In DNA form, the CDR3 reads TGTGCCAGCTACCAGACAGGGGTGCACGGGGAGCTGTTTTTT.

This clonotype was found a few times. V gene TRBV29-1 combines with J gene TRBJ2-3; D is tentatively TRBD1 or TRBD2 (7 bases each). The V end was cut by 6 bases, the J end by 8 bases, with 24 bases between. The CDR3 covers 15 residues. CDR1 and CDR2 from the germline V gene are SQVTM and ANQGSEA. The CDR3 DNA reads TGCAGCGTCGCCACCGGGACAGCGGGGACCGCTACGCAGTATTTT. Its translation is CSVATGTAGTATQYF.

A few counts support this clonotype. The rearrangement joins TRBV20-1 to TRBJ2-7; 7 bases fit TRBD2. The ends lost 0 bases at V and 0 bases at J; junction bases unmatched: 8. From germline, CDR1 is DFQATT and CDR2 SNEGSKA (reference sequence). The CDR3 has 16 amino acids. The CDR3 region is CSARDAAGMISYEQYF. The DNA of the CDR3 is TGCAGTGCTAGAGATGCAGCGGGGATGATCTCCTACGAGCAGTACTTC.

This clonotype was seen a handful of times. V gene TRBV12-3 or TRBV12-4 combines with J gene TRBJ1-3; D not resolved. The CDR3 sequence is 15 residues long. V was shortened by 6 bases and J by 3 bases, with 15 bases between the two germline ends. The CDR3 is CASRTQNTYGNTIYF. As DNA, the CDR3 is TGTGCCAGCAGAACACAGAATACGTATGGAAACACCATATATTTT.

The V and J genes are TRBV2 and TRBJ2-7; D unclear. Germline V lookup: CDR1 SNHLY, CDR2 FYNNEI. Between the trimmed V and J ends, which lost 5 bases and 3 bases, there was a span of 11 bases. CDR3 size: 13 residues. This CDR3 reads CASSRSLHYEQYF. The CDR3, as DNA: TGTGCCAGCAGTAGATCACTTCACTACGAGCAGTACTTC.

CDR3 amino acids: CASSAEVAGTYTGELFF. The CDR3 DNA reads TGCGCCAGCAGCGCGGAGGTGGCGGGAACGTACACCGGGGAGCTGTTTTTT. The chain combines TRBV5-1 with TRBJ2-2; possible D gene TRBD2, 6 bases. Trimming took off 4 bases at V and 3 bases at J, with 19 bases between the two ends. CDR1 is SGHRS and CDR2 is YFSETQ in the germline V gene. The CDR3 is 17 residues long.

V usage is TRBV30 and J usage is TRBJ2-1; unclear D gene. The germline V gene encodes CDR1 GTSNPN and CDR2 SVGIG (reference sequence). This CDR3 region has 14 residues. V shed 0 bases and J shed 14 bases, with 20 bases lying between them. The CDR3 loop is CAWSVETRADPEFF. CDR3 sequence (DNA): TGTGCCTGGAGTGTAGAGACCCGGGCCGACCCCGAGTTCTTC.

This clonotype has a count of ten or more. The germline gene is not matched at one end of the junction; a read error may be the cause. The chain recombines TRBV27 with TRBJ1-6; D remains ambiguous. The CDR3 runs to 12 residues. CDR1 MNHEY and CDR2 SMNVEV come from the germline V gene (reference sequence). The CDR3 bases are TGTGCCAGCAGTTCCTACCCCAACGGACTGACTTTT. Its protein is CASSSYPNGLTF.

The chain recombines TRBV29-1 with TRBJ2-7; D possibly corresponds to TRBD1 (5 bases). The CDR3 loop spans 14 amino acids. The germline V and J ends were trimmed by 2 bases and 6 bases, with 17 bases remaining between them. Germline values: CDR1 SQVTM, CDR2 ANQGSEA. DNA for the CDR3: TGCAGCGTTGAAAAATTCGGGCAGGGATCCGAGCAGTACTTC. Residues: CSVEKFGQGSEQYF.

The rearrangement links TRBV27 to TRBJ1-2; D gene ambiguous. Trimming took 3 bases from V and 7 from J, leaving 9 bases between them. There are 12 residues in the CDR3. Germline CDR1 reads MNHEY; CDR2 reads SMNVEV (reference sequence). Here the CDR3 reads CASSFSAGGYTF. Written as DNA, the CDR3 is TGTGCCAGCAGTTTCTCGGCGGGTGGCTACACCTTC.

The rearrangement joins TRBV20-1 to TRBJ2-1, with no clear D. The germline V and J ends were trimmed by 3 bases and 6 bases, with 12 bases remaining between them. CDR1 and CDR2 (germline): DFQATT, SNEGSKA (reference sequence). The CDR3 totals 13 residues. The chain's CDR3 is CSASPIYGNEQFF. The CDR3 DNA sequence: TGCAGTGCTAGCCCCATATACGGCAATGAGCAGTTCTTC.

Many counts were recorded for this clonotype. J is TRBJ2-7 and V is TRBV5-1, with D unclear. V shed 6 bases and J shed 0 bases, with 10 bases lying between them. The CDR3 runs 13 residues. CDR1 is SGHRS and CDR2 is YFSETQ in the germline V gene. The CDR3 reads CASNDQNSYEQYF. The CDR3, as DNA: TGCGCCAGCAATGACCAGAACTCCTACGAGCAGTACTTC.